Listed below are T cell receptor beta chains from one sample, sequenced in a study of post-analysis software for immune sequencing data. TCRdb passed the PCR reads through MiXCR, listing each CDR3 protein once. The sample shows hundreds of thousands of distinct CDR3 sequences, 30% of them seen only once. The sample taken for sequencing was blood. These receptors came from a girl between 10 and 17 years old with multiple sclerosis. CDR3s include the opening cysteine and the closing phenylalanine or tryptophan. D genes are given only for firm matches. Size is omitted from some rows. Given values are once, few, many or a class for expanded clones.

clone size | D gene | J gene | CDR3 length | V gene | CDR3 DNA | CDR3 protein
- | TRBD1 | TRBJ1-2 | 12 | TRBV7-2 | TGTGCCAGCAGCTTTGACAGGGATGGCTACACCTTC | CASSFDRDGYTF
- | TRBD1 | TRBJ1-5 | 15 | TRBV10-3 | TGTACCATCAGTGAGACAGGGGAACGGGGTCAGCCCCAGCATTTT | CTISETGERGQPQHF
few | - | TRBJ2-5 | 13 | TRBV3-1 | TGTGCCAGCAGCCAATCAGGCCAAGAGACCCAGTACTTC | CASSQSGQETQYF
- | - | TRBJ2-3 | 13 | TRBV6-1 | TGTGCCAGCAGTGACATCAGCACAGATACGCAGTATTTT | CASSDISTDTQYF
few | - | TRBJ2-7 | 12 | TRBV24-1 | TGTGCCACCACTCCGCTGGGGTACGAGCAGTACTTC | CATTPLGYEQYF
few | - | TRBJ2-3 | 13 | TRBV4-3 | TGCGCCAGCAGCCAAGGGGGCCGCGATACGCAGTATTTT | CASSQGGRDTQYF
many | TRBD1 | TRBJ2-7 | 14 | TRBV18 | TGTGCCAGCTCATTTGGGGACAGCGACTACGAGCAGTACTTC | CASSFGDSDYEQYF
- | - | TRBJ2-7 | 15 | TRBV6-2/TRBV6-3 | TGTGCCAGCACCTACGCGCCGGGGCCATCCTACGAGCAGTACTTC | CASTYAPGPSYEQYF
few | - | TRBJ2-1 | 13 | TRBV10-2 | TGCGCCAGCAGTGAGCGGCGCCACAATGAGCAGTTCTTC | CASSERRHNEQFF
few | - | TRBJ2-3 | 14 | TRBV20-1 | TGCAGTGCTAGAGATCGGGCTCACACAGATACGCAGTATTTT | CSARDRAHTDTQYF
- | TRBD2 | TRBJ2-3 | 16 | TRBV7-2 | TGTGCCAGCAGCTTAGTTGCTGCTAGCGGGGGAGATACGCAGTATTTT | CASSLVAASGGDTQYF
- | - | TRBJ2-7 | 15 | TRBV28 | TGTGCCAGCAGTTTCAGGGGGGCTTCCCCCTACGAGCAGTACTTC | CASSFRGASPYEQYF
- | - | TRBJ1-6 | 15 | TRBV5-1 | TGCGCCAGCAGCTTAACAGGGACGGATAATTCACCCCTCCACTTT | CASSLTGTDNSPLHF
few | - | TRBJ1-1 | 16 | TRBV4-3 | TGCGCCAGCAGCCAAGACCTGAGGACAGTAAACACTGAAGCTTTCTTT | CASSQDLRTVNTEAFF
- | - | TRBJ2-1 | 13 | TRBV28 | TGTGCCAGCATTCCTTGGGACAACAATGAGCAGTTCTTC | CASIPWDNNEQFF
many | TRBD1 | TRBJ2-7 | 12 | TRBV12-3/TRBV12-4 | TGTGCCAGCAGTTCAGAACCAGGGGGGCAGTACTTC | CASSSEPGGQYF
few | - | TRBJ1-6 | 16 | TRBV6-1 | TGTGCCAGCAAAACTGACCGGAGCTCCTATAATTCACCCCTCCACTTT | CASKTDRSSYNSPLHF
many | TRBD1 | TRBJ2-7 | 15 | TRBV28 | TGTGCCAGCAGCTCCACCGGGACAGGGTCCTACGAGCAGTACTTC | CASSSTGTGSYEQYF